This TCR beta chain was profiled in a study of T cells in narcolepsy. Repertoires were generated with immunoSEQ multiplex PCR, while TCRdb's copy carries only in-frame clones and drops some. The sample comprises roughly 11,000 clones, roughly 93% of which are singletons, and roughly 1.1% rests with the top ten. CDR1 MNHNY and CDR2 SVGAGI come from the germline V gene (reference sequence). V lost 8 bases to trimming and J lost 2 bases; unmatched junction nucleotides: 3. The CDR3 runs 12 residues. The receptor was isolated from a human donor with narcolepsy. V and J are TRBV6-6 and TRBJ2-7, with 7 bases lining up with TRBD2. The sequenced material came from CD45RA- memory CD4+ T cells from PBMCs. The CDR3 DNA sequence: TGTGCCAGCTCAGGGACTACCTACGAGCAGTACTTC. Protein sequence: CASSGTTYEQYF.